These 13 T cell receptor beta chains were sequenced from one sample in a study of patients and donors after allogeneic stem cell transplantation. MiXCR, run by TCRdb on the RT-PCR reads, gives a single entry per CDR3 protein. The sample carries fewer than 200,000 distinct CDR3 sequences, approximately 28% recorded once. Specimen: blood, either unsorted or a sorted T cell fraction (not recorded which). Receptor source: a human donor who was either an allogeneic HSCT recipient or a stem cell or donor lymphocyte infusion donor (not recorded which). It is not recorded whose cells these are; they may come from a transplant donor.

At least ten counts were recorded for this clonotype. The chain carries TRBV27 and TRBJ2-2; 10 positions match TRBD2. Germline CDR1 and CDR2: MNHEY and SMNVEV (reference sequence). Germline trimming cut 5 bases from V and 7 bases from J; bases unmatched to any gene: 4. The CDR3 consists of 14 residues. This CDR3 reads CASSTSGRGGELFF. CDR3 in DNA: TGTGCCAGCAGTACCAGCGGGAGGGGCGGGGAGCTGTTTTTT.

The CDR3 region is CASSPDWSSYEQYF. CDR3 sequence (DNA): TGTGCCAGCAGCCCGGACTGGTCCTCCTACGAGCAGTACTTC. This rearrangement joins TRBV7-9 to TRBJ2-7; perhaps TRBD2 as D (5 bases). V lost 5 bases, J lost 0 bases, and 11 bases lay in between. The germline V gene encodes CDR1 SEHNR and CDR2 FQNEAQ (reference sequence). This CDR3 is 14 amino acids long.

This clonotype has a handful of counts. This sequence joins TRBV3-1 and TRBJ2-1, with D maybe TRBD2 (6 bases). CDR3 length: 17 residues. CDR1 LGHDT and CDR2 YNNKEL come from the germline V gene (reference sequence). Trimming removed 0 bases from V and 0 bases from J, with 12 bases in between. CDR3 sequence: CASSQDLAPSSYNEQFF. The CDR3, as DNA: TGTGCCAGCAGCCAAGACCTAGCGCCCAGCTCCTACAATGAGCAGTTCTTC.

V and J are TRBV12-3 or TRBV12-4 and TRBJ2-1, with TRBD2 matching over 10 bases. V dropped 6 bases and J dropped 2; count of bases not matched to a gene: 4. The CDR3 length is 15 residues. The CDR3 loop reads CASSLAGVTYNEQFF. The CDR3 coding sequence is TGTGCCAGCAGCCTAGCGGGAGTCACCTACAATGAGCAGTTCTTC.

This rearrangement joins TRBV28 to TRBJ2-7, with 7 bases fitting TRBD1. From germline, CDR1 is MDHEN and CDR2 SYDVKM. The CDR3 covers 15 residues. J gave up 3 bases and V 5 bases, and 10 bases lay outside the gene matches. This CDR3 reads CASSAPQGTNYEQYF. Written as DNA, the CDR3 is TGTGCCAGCAGTGCCCCACAGGGGACCAACTACGAGCAGTACTTC.

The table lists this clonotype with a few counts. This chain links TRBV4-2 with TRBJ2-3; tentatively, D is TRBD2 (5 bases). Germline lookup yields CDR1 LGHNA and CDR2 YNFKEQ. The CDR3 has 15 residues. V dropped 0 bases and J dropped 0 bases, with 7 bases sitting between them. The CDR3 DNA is TGTGCCAGCAGCCAAGAAGGCGGGAGCACAGATACGCAGTATTTT. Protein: CASSQEGGSTDTQYF.

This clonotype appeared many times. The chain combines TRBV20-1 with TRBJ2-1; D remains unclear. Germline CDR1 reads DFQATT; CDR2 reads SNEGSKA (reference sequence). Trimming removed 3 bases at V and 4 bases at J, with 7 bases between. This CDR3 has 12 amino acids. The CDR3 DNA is TGCAGTGCTAGGTTCGGGTACAATGAGCAGTTCTTC. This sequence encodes CSARFGYNEQFF.

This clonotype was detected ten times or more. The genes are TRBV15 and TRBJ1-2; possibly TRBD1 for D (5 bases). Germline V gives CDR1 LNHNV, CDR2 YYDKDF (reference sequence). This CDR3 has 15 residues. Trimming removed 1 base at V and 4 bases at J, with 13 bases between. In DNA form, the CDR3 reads TGTGCCACCAGCAGAGGGGACCGAGTAGGCTATGGCTACACCTTC. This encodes CATSRGDRVGYGYTF. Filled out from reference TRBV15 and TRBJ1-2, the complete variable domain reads DAMVIQNPRYQVTQFGKPVTLSCSQTLNHNVMYWYQQKSSQAPKLLFHYYDKDFNNEADTPDNFQSRRPNTSFCFLDIRSPGLGDTAMYLCATSRGDRVGYGYTFGSGTRLTVV.

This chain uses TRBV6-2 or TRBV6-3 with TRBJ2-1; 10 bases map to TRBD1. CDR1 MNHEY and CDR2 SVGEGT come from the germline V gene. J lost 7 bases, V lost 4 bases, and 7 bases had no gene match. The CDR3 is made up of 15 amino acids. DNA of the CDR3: TGTGCCAGCAGTTCTCCGGGACAGGGGAGGAATGAGCAGTTCTTC. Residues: CASSSPGQGRNEQFF.

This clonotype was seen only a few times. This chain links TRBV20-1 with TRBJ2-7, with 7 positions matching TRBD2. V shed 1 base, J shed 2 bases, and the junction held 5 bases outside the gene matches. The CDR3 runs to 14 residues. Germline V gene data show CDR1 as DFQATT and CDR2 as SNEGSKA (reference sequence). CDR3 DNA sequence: TGCAGTGCTAGAGCTGGCGGGAGAGCCTACGAGCAGTACTTC. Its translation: CSARAGGRAYEQYF.

The CDR3 is CASSRGTSGIQETQYF. The CDR3 nucleotides are TGCGCCAGCAGCCGCGGGACTAGCGGGATACAAGAGACCCAGTACTTC. This chain uses TRBV5-1 with TRBJ2-5, with 13 bases lining up with TRBD2. V gave up 4 bases and J gave up 2 bases; unmatched junction bases: 5. Germline V gene sequence: CDR1 SGHRS, CDR2 YFSETQ. The CDR3 consists of 16 residues.

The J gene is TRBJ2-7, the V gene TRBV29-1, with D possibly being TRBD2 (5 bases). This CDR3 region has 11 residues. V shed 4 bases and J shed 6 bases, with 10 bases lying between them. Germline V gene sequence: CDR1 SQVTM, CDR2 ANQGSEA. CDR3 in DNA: TGCAGCGTTGGAGGGTCGGCCGAGCAGTACTTC. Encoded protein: CSVGGSAEQYF.

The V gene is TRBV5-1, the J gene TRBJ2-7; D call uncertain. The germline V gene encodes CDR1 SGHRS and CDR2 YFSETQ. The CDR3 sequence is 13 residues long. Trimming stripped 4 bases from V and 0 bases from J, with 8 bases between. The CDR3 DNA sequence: TGCGCCAGCAGCGGCAGCCTCTCCTACGAGCAGTACTTC. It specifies CASSGSLSYEQYF.